The 26 T cell receptor beta chains below come from one sample, sequenced in a study of blood T cell repertoires in COVID-19. Generated by immunoSEQ multiplex PCR, the TCRdb table keeps only in-frame clones and is missing some. The sample shows 120,000 or so clones, 70% to 90% of them seen only once. The sample consisted of peripheral blood. The receptors here all came from a man between 65 and 85 years old who had recovered from COVID-19.

The chain uses TRBV20-1 and TRBJ2-3; tentatively, D is TRBD1 (6 bases). The CDR3 consists of 11 residues. Germline assignment: CDR1 DFQATT and CDR2 SNEGSKA (reference sequence). V was pared by 5 bases and J by 5 bases, with 8 bases between. In DNA, the CDR3 is TGCAGTGCTTCAGGGGTAGATACGCAGTATTTT. It specifies CSASGVDTQYF.

The rearrangement joins TRBV4-1 to TRBJ1-2, with TRBD1 as a possible D gene (6 bases). The CDR3 is 14 residues long. The germline V and J ends were trimmed by 3 bases and 2 bases, with 10 bases remaining between them. Germline-derived CDR1 and CDR2 are MGHRA and YSYEKL. This chain's CDR3 is CASSHPDRNYGYTF. DNA for the CDR3: TGCGCCAGCAGCCACCCGGACAGAAACTATGGCTACACCTTC.

The rearrangement uses TRBV21-1 and TRBJ2-2; TRBD2 is taken as the D call from the table, unchecked against the DNA. TRBV21-1 is designated a pseudogene. This CDR3 is 17 amino acids long. This CDR3 reads CASSAASGHANTGELFF. In DNA form, the CDR3 reads TGTGCCAGCAGCGCGGCCAGCGGGCACGCGAACACCGGGGAGCTGTTTTTT.

The rearrangement joins TRBV18 to TRBJ1-2, with D perhaps TRBD1 (5 bases). The ends were cut back, 4 bases at V and 4 bases at J, with 10 bases in the middle. Germline assignment: CDR1 KGHSH and CDR2 LQKENI. The CDR3 consists of 13 residues. The CDR3 reads CASSQQEFYGYTF. As DNA, the CDR3 is TGTGCCAGCTCACAACAGGAGTTCTATGGCTACACCTTC. The whole variable domain, remainder taken from reference TRBV18 and TRBJ1-2, is NAGVMQNPRHLVRRRGQEARLRCSPMKGHSHVYWYRQLPEEGLKFMVYLQKENIIDESGMPKERFSAEFPKEGPSILRIQQVVRGDSAAYFCASSQQEFYGYTFGSGTRLTVV.

The chain employs TRBV19 and TRBJ2-5; 14 bases are a match to TRBD2. Germline lookup yields CDR1 LNHDA and CDR2 SQIVND (reference sequence). The CDR3 runs 16 residues. Trimming removed 5 bases from V and 4 bases from J; junction bases left unmatched: 6. This chain's CDR3 is CASSPGLAGVGETQYF. In DNA, the CDR3 is TGTGCCAGTAGTCCGGGACTAGCGGGAGTAGGAGAGACCCAGTACTTC.

The chain couples TRBV2 to TRBJ2-1; TRBD2 aligns across 10 bases. The CDR3 totals 15 residues. Germline assignment: CDR1 SNHLY and CDR2 FYNNEI. With 5 bases clipped from V and 3 bases from J, the junction kept 4 bases outside the gene matches. The CDR3 sequence: CASSLAGGLYNEQFF. CDR3 sequence (DNA): TGTGCCAGCAGTTTAGCGGGAGGCCTCTACAATGAGCAGTTCTTC.

V is TRBV19 and J is TRBJ1-2, with D unresolved. The V and J ends lost 3 bases and 3 bases respectively, with 5 bases between them. CDR1 is LNHDA, CDR2 SQIVND, per germline (reference sequence). The CDR3 consists of 12 residues. This CDR3 is CASSIGDYGYTF. CDR3 bases: TGTGCCAGTAGTATCGGAGACTATGGCTACACCTTC.

The chain is built from TRBV27 and TRBJ2-1, with D possibly matching TRBD1 (6 bases). With 2 bases removed from V and 5 bases from J, the gap between germline ends came to 16 bases. CDR1 is MNHEY, CDR2 SMNVEV, per germline (reference sequence). The CDR3 spans 16 residues. CDR3 residues: CASSLQGFTTHNEQFF. DNA for the CDR3: TGTGCCAGCAGTTTACAGGGGTTCACCACCCACAATGAGCAGTTCTTC.

This chain uses TRBV24-1 with TRBJ2-6, with TRBD1 as a possible D gene (6 bases). CDR1 and CDR2 from the germline V gene are KGHDR and SFDVKD. There are 17 residues in the CDR3. The V and J ends lost 3 bases and 7 bases respectively, with 18 bases between them. In nucleotides, the CDR3 is TGTGCCACCAGTGATCCCACCGGGACACCCTTTGCCAACGTCCTGACTTTC. Translating it yields CATSDPTGTPFANVLTF.

The chain employs TRBV9 and TRBJ2-1; D possibly corresponds to TRBD2 (7 bases). The CDR3 spans 16 residues. The V gene's germline CDR1 is SGDLS and CDR2 YYNGEE. V gave up 3 bases and J gave up 5 bases, with 18 bases separating them. In DNA, the CDR3 is TGTGCCAGCAGCGCCGCTGGGAGGGGGATTGACAATGAGCAGTTCTTC. Amino acids: CASSAAGRGIDNEQFF. The full variable domain, rest sourced from reference TRBV9 and TRBJ2-1, is DSGVTQTPKHLITATGQRVTLRCSPRSGDLSVYWYQQSLDQGLQFLIQYYNGEERAKGNILERFSAQQFPDLHSELNLSSLELGDSALYFCASSAAGRGIDNEQFFGPGTRLTVL.

V is TRBV5-5 and J is TRBJ2-7; TRBD1 is a possible D gene (6 bases). The germline V gene has CDR1 SGHKS and CDR2 YYEKEE (reference sequence). V dropped 4 bases and J dropped 9 bases, with 20 bases sitting between them. The CDR3 totals 14 residues. CDR3 sequence (DNA): TGTGCCAGCAGCGTGTCAGGGGACGCCTTGGTGCAGTACTTC. Translated, it gives CASSVSGDALVQYF.

This clone came up a few times. The chain couples TRBV5-1 to TRBJ2-7; D perhaps matches TRBD1 (5 bases). Trimming took off 0 bases at V and 3 bases at J, with 16 bases between the two ends. There are 16 residues in the CDR3. Germline assignment: CDR1 SGHRS and CDR2 YFSETQ. The CDR3 is CASSLEGFRVVYEQYF. Here the CDR3 DNA reads TGCGCCAGCAGCTTGGAAGGTTTCAGGGTGGTCTACGAGCAGTACTTC.

The chain carries TRBV5-1 and TRBJ1-4; D gene unclear. The CDR3 is 14 amino acids. Trimming shortened V by 4 bases and J by 5 bases, and 12 bases separated the two germline ends. CDR1 and CDR2 (germline): SGHRS, YFSETQ. The CDR3, as DNA: TGCGCCAGCAGCACAACAGCAAGCAATGAAAAACTGTTTTTT. Translating it yields CASSTTASNEKLFF.

This chain uses TRBV7-9 with TRBJ1-1, with a weak D call TRBD1 (5 bases). The V end was cut by 2 bases, the J end by 10 bases, with 20 bases between. CDR1 and CDR2 from the germline V gene are SEHNR and FQNEAQ (reference sequence). The length of the CDR3 is 15 residues. The CDR3 reads CASSLSLDGRTGAFF. The CDR3 nucleotides are TGTGCCAGCAGCTTAAGCCTCGACGGAAGAACAGGAGCTTTCTTT. Filled out from reference TRBV7-9 and TRBJ1-1, the complete variable domain reads DTGVSQNPRHKITKRGQNVTFRCDPISEHNRLYWYRQTLGQGPEFLTYFQNEAQLEKSRLLSDRFSAERPKGSFSTLEIQRTEQGDSAMYLCASSLSLDGRTGAFFGQGTRLTVV.

The chain links TRBV12-5 to TRBJ1-5; D unclear. Trimming removed 7 bases at V and 4 bases at J, with 26 bases between. From germline, CDR1 is LGHNT and CDR2 FRNRAP. This CDR3 has 18 residues. The CDR3, as DNA: TGTGCTAGTGCCTCCGGCGAGGGCGACGGGGTTGGGAATCAGCCCCAGCATTTT. Its protein product is CASASGEGDGVGNQPQHF.

J is TRBJ2-7 and V is TRBV18, with D hard to call. This CDR3 comprises 14 residues. The germline V gene encodes CDR1 KGHSH and CDR2 LQKENI. Trimming removed 3 bases from V and 2 bases from J, with 11 bases in between. The CDR3 here is CASSPAEETYEQYF. CDR3 nucleotide sequence: TGTGCCAGCTCACCCGCTGAGGAAACCTACGAGCAGTACTTC.

CDR3 in amino acids: CASSPRRGRSNEQFF. In DNA form, the CDR3 reads TGTGCCAGCAGCCCCCGTAGAGGGAGAAGCAATGAGCAGTTCTTC. The chain carries TRBV7-3 and TRBJ2-1; the D gene is possibly TRBD2 (5 bases). Per germline, CDR1 SGHTA and CDR2 FQGTGA. Trimming took 5 bases from V and 6 from J, leaving 17 bases between them. The length of the CDR3 is 15 residues.

V gene TRBV2 combines with J gene TRBJ2-5; TRBD1 agrees at 7 bases. After removal of 7 bases from V and 2 bases from J, the junction contained 4 bases not matched to a gene. This CDR3 is 13 amino acids long. The germline V gene has CDR1 SNHLY and CDR2 FYNNEI. CDR3 in DNA: TGTGCCAGCAACGGCAGGGGGCAAGAGACCCAGTACTTC. Translation: CASNGRGQETQYF.

The chain combines TRBV9 with TRBJ2-5, with 7 bases matching TRBD1. The length of the CDR3 is 12 residues. After removal of 3 bases from V and 6 bases from J, the junction contained 2 bases not matched to a gene. CDR1 SGDLS and CDR2 YYNGEE come from the germline V gene. CDR3 protein: CASSDRGQTQYF. The DNA of the CDR3 is TGTGCCAGCAGCGACAGGGGACAGACCCAGTACTTC.

The V and J genes are TRBV9 and TRBJ2-2; the match to TRBD1 covers 8 bases. The CDR3 has 16 amino acids. Germline V gene data show CDR1 as SGDLS and CDR2 as YYNGEE. With 4 bases clipped from V and 0 bases from J, the junction kept 5 bases outside the gene matches. The CDR3 reads CASSRTGQPNTGELFF. CDR3 DNA sequence: TGTGCCAGCAGCCGGACAGGGCAACCGAACACCGGGGAGCTGTTTTTT.

The chain carries TRBV5-4 and TRBJ2-7, with TRBD2 as a possible D gene (7 bases). The CDR3 sequence is 15 residues long. Germline CDR1 reads SGHNT; CDR2 reads YYREEE (reference sequence). Trimming removed 2 bases at V and 5 bases at J, with 17 bases between. CDR3 DNA sequence: TGTGCCAGCAGCTTTCAAGGGGGGGATACGGACGAGCAGTACTTC. Protein sequence: CASSFQGGDTDEQYF.

The chain joins TRBV4-3 to TRBJ2-1; perhaps TRBD2 as D (5 bases). The CDR3 sequence is 15 residues long. V was pared by 4 bases and J by 6 bases, with 16 bases between. The germline gives CDR1 LGHNA, CDR2 YSLEER. CDR3 in DNA: TGCGCCAGCAGCCTCCCCGGTCTAGCTCGCAATGAGCAGTTCTTC. This gives the protein CASSLPGLARNEQFF.

V usage is TRBV19 and J usage is TRBJ1-5; the D is unclear. V lost 0 bases to trimming and J lost 2 bases, with 8 bases between them. CDR3 size: 15 residues. Germline V lookup: CDR1 LNHDA, CDR2 SQIVND (reference sequence). Written as DNA, the CDR3 is TGTGCCAGTAGTATAGACCCCCCGGGCAATCAGCCCCAGCATTTT. Translation: CASSIDPPGNQPQHF.

J is TRBJ1-4 and V is TRBV5-4; D gene ambiguous. The CDR3 is 15 amino acids. The ends were cut back, 4 bases at V and 3 bases at J, with 13 bases in the middle. Germline CDR1 reads SGHNT; CDR2 reads YYREEE (reference sequence). CDR3 DNA: TGTGCCAGCAGCATCCAACTAGGCCCTAATGAAAAACTGTTTTTT. The encoded protein is CASSIQLGPNEKLFF. The entire variable domain, with the rest obtained from reference TRBV5-4 and TRBJ1-4, is as follows: ETGVTQSPTHLIKTRGQQVTLRCSSQSGHNTVSWYQQALGQGPQFIFQYYREEENGRGNFPPRFSGLQFPNYSSELNVNALELDDSALYLCASSIQLGPNEKLFFGSGTQLSVL.

The V gene is TRBV29-1, the J gene TRBJ2-7; no firm D call. Trimming removed 3 bases at V and 0 bases at J, with 9 bases between. Germline CDR1 SQVTM, CDR2 ANQGSEA. The CDR3 sequence is 13 residues long. This CDR3 reads CSVEEKSSYEQYF. The CDR3, as DNA: TGCAGCGTTGAGGAGAAGAGCTCCTACGAGCAGTACTTC.

The rearrangement links TRBV28 to TRBJ1-1; 9 bases line up with TRBD1. Germline CDR1 and CDR2: MDHEN and SYDVKM. The CDR3 has 13 amino acids. Losses at the gene ends were 8 bases for V and 10 bases for J; bases not matched to a gene: 11. This CDR3 is CASGVATGGIAFF. CDR3 DNA sequence: TGTGCCAGCGGTGTTGCGACAGGGGGTATAGCTTTCTTT.